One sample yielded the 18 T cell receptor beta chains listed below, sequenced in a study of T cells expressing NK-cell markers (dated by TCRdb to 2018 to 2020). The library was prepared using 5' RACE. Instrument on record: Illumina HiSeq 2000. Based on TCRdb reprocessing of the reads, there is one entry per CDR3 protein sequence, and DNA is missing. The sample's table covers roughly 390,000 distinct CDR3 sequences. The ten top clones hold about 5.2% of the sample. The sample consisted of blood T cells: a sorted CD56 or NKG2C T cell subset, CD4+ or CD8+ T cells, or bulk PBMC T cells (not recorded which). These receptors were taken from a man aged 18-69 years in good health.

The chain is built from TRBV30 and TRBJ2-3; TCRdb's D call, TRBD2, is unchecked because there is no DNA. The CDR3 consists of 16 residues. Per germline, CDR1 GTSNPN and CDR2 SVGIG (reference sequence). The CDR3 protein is CAWSSGGYPSTDTQYF.

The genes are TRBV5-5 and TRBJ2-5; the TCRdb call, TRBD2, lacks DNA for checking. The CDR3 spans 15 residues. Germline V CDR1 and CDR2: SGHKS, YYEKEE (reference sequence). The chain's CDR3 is CASSTGGDFQETQYF.

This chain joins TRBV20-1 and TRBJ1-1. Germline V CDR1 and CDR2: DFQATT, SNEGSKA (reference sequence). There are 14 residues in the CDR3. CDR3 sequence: CSVQKGLMNTEAFF.

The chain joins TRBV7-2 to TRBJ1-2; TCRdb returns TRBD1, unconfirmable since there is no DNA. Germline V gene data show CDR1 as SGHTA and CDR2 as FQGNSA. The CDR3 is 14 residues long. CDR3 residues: CASSPAGTPGGYTF.

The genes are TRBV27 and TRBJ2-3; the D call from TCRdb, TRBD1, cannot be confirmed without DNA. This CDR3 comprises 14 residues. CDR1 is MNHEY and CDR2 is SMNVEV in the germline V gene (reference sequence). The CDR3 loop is CASSWGGTTDTQYF.

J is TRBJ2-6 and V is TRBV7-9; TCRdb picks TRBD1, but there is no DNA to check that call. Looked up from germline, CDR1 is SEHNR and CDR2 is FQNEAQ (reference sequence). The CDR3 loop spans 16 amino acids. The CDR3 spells CASSFTGRGGANVLTF. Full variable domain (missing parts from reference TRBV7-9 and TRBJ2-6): DTGVSQNPRHKITKRGQNVTFRCDPISEHNRLYWYRQTLGQGPEFLTYFQNEAQLEKSRLLSDRFSAERPKGSFSTLEIQRTEQGDSAMYLCASSFTGRGGANVLTFGAGSRLTVL.

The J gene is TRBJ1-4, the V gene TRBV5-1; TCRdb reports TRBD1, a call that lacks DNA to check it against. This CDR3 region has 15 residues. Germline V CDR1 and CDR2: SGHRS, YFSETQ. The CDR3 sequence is CASSKQGATNEKLFF.

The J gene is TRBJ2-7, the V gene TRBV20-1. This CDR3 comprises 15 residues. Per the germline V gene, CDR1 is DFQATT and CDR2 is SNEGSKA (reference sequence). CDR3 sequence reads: CSARDTEVFSTEQYF.

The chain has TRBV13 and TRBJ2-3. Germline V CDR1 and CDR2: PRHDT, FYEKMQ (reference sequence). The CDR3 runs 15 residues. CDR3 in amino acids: CASSDTPSAADTQYF.

The CDR3 here is CASSPPGGLRDTQYF. This chain connects TRBV18 to TRBJ2-3; the D call of TRBD1 rests on TCRdb alone, since no DNA is present to check it. The CDR3 has 15 amino acids. CDR1 is KGHSH, CDR2 LQKENI, per germline. Using reference TRBV18 and TRBJ2-3 for the parts outside the CDR3, the full variable domain is NAGVMQNPRHLVRRRGQEARLRCSPMKGHSHVYWYRQLPEEGLKFMVYLQKENIIDESGMPKERFSAEFPKEGPSILRIQQVVRGDSAAYFCASSPPGGLRDTQYFGPGTRLTVL.

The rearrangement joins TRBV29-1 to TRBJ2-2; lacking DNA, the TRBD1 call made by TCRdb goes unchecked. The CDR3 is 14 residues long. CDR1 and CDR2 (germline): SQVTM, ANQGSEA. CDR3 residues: CSATGTYGLGELFF.

The CDR3 loop reads CASSLVGANVNEQFF. This chain joins TRBV7-8 and TRBJ2-1; TCRdb designates TRBD1, a call that cannot be tested without DNA. Germline-derived CDR1 and CDR2 are SGHVS and FQNEAQ. CDR3 length: 15 residues.

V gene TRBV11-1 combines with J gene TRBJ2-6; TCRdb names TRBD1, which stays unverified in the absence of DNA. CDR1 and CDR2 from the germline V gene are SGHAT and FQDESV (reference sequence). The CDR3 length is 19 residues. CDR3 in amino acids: CASSLGPGHGPRGANVLTF.

The CDR3 here is CASSPGGNSNQPQHF. The V and J genes are TRBV18 and TRBJ1-5. The CDR3 extends over 15 amino acids. Looked up from germline, CDR1 is KGHSH and CDR2 is LQKENI. The full variable domain, with the rest looked up from reference TRBV18 and TRBJ1-5, is NAGVMQNPRHLVRRRGQEARLRCSPMKGHSHVYWYRQLPEEGLKFMVYLQKENIIDESGMPKERFSAEFPKEGPSILRIQQVVRGDSAAYFCASSPGGNSNQPQHFGDGTRLSIL.

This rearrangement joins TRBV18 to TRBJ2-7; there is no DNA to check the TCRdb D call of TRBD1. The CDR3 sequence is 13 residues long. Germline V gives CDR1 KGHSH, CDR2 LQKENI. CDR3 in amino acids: CASSPVHQGEQYF.

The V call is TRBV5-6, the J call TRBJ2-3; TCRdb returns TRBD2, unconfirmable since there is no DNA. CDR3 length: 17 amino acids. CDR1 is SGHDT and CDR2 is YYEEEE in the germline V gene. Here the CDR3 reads CASSRTSGGISGDTQYF.

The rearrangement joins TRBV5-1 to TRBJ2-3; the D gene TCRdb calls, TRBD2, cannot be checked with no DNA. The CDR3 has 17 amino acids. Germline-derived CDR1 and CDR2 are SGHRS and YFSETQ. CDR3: CASSLATGLGGTDTQYF.

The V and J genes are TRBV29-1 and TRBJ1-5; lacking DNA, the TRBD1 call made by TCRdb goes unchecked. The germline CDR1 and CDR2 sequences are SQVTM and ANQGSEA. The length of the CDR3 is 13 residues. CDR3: CSVLPGFDQPQHF.